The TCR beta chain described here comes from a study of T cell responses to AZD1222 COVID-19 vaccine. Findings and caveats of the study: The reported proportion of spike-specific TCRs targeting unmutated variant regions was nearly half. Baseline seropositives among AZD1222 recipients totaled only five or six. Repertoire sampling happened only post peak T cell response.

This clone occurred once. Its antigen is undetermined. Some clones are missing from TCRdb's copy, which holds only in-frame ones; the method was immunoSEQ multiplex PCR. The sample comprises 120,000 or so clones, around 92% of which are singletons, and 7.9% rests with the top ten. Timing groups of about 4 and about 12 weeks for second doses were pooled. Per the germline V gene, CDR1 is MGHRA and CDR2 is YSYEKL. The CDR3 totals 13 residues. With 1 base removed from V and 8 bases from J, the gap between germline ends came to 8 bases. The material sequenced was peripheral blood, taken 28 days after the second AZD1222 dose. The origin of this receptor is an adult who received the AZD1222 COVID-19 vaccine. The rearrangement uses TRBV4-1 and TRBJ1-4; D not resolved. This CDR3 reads CASSQGVGEKLFF. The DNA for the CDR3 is TGCGCCAGCAGCCAAGGGGTTGGCGAAAAACTGTTTTTT.